This is a list of T cell receptor beta chains from one sample in a study of blood T cell repertoires in COVID-19. TCRdb's table, derived via immunoSEQ multiplex PCR, lists solely in-frame clones and lacks some. The sample comprises 150,000 to 200,000 clones, roughly 80% of which are singletons, and approximately 11% rests with the top ten. Sequenced sample: peripheral blood. The receptors here all came from a woman in her forties with COVID-19, enrolled during active disease. CDR3s include the opening cysteine and the closing phenylalanine or tryptophan. Each record gives: J gene, clone size, V gene, D gene, CDR3 DNA, CDR3 protein. D genes are given only for firm matches. Expanded clones get a size class; other rows say once, few or many, or leave the size out.

>TRBJ1-1|-|TRBV6-6|TRBD1
TGTGCCAGCAGTTACTCTGGGACAGGGCTGAACACTGAAGCTTTCTTT
CASSYSGTGLNTEAFF
>TRBJ2-3|once|TRBV29-1|-
TGCAGCGTTGAACTAAACACAGATACGCAGTATTTT
CSVELNTDTQYF
>TRBJ2-7|-|TRBV10-1|TRBD2
TGCGCCAGCAGTGACCCAGCGGGAGGTTACGAGCAGTACTTC
CASSDPAGGYEQYF
>TRBJ2-1|-|TRBV5-1|TRBD2
TGCGCCAGCAGCCCCGGACTAGCGGCGAAATACAATGAGCAGTTCTTC
CASSPGLAAKYNEQFF
>TRBJ2-5|-|TRBV19|-
TGTGCCAGTAGTATAGCGAGAGCACTCCAAGAGACCCAGTACTTC
CASSIARALQETQYF
>TRBJ2-3|-|TRBV7-9|-
TGTGCCAGCAGCTTGGAGTCCAATACGCAGTATTTT
CASSLESNTQYF
>TRBJ2-3|-|TRBV9|-
TGTGCCAGCAGCGTTCTGGCGGCAAGCACAGATACGCAGTATTTT
CASSVLAASTDTQYF
>TRBJ2-3|-|TRBV4-2|-
TGTGCCAGCAGCTCCACTAGTACAGATACGCAGTATTTT
CASSSTSTDTQYF
>TRBJ2-3|-|TRBV27|TRBD1
TGTGCCAGCAGACGGGACAGTAACGCCGGAACGCAGTATTTT
CASRRDSNAGTQYF
>TRBJ2-5|-|TRBV20-1|-
TGCAGTGCTGTGGGGCGAGAGACCCAGTACTTC
CSAVGRETQYF
>TRBJ1-3|few|TRBV27|TRBD1
TGTGCCAGCAGTCCCGGACAGGGCAGCTCTGGAAACACCATATATTTT
CASSPGQGSSGNTIYF
>TRBJ2-1|-|TRBV18|TRBD1
TGTGCCAGCTCGCGGACAGGGGCCAATGAGCAGTTCTTC
CASSRTGANEQFF
>TRBJ2-1|-|TRBV9|TRBD1
TGTGCCAGCAGCACACGGACAGGGTATGGCAATGAGCAGTTCTTC
CASSTRTGYGNEQFF
>TRBJ1-1|-|TRBV4-1|-
TGCGCCAGCAGCCAAGAACAGGCCATGAACACTGAAGCTTTCTTT
CASSQEQAMNTEAFF
>TRBJ1-2|-|TRBV29-1|-
TGCAGCGTTGAAGGGTTTTCCACGGACTATGGCTACACCTTC
CSVEGFSTDYGYTF
>TRBJ2-2|-|TRBV6-6|TRBD1
TGTGCCAGCAGTTACTCGAATCCAGGGGGCCCCGGGGAGCTGTTTTTT
CASSYSNPGGPGELFF
>TRBJ1-6|-|TRBV19|-
TGTGCCAGCAGGGATGTCGGATCACCCCTCCACTTT
CASRDVGSPLHF
>TRBJ2-5|-|TRBV28|TRBD2
TGTGCCAGCAGTACGGGGACTAGCCCCCTGGCCCAGTACTTC
CASSTGTSPLAQYF
>TRBJ2-6|-|TRBV27|-
TGTGCCAGCAGTTTAACCTACTCTGGGGCCAACGTCCTGACTTTC
CASSLTYSGANVLTF
>TRBJ1-2|-|TRBV7-2|TRBD1
TGTGCCAGCAGCCCGACGACAGGGAGCAACTATGGCTACACCTTC
CASSPTTGSNYGYTF
>TRBJ1-4|-|TRBV18|-
TGTGCCAGCTCACCAGTATCGTTCACTAATGAAAAACTGTTTTTT
CASSPVSFTNEKLFF
>TRBJ2-3|-|TRBV7-9|TRBD1
TGTGCCAGCAGCATAGGACAGGTCACAGATACGCAGTATTTT
CASSIGQVTDTQYF
>TRBJ1-2|-|TRBV25-1|-
TGTGCCAGCACCCTAACAGGGCTTAATGGCTACACCTTC
CASTLTGLNGYTF
>TRBJ2-6|-|TRBV11-2|-
TGTGCCAGCAGCTTAGTCCCGGGGGCCAACGTCCTGACTTTC
CASSLVPGANVLTF
>TRBJ2-6|once|TRBV21-1|-
TGTGCCAGCAGCAAATACAGGGCTGGGGCCAACGTCCTGACTTTC
CASSKYRAGANVLTF
>TRBJ2-4|once|TRBV19|TRBD2
TGTGCCAGTAGCCAAGGTACTAGCGGGACGCGAGCCAAAAACATTCAGTACTTC
CASSQGTSGTRAKNIQYF
>TRBJ2-6|-|TRBV4-1|-
TGCGCCAGCAGCCCCCGGGACGGACAGTTGAGGGCCAACGTCCTGACTTTC
CASSPRDGQLRANVLTF
>TRBJ2-5|few|TRBV15|-
TGTGCCACCAGCCAAGGCAGTCAATCCGGGGAGACCCAGTACTTC
CATSQGSQSGETQYF
>TRBJ2-1|-|TRBV21-1|-
TGTGCCACCAAGATTAGCGGGGGAAACAATGAGCAGTTCTTC
CATKISGGNNEQFF
>TRBJ2-1|-|TRBV25-1|-
TGTGCCAGCAGCCGGGAGCGAGCTGAGCAGTTCTTC
CASSRERAEQFF
>TRBJ2-5|once|TRBV5-4|-
TGTGCCAGCAGCTTGCAGGGGCCTGAGACCCAGTACTTC
CASSLQGPETQYF
>TRBJ2-3|-|TRBV2|TRBD1
TGTGCCAGCAGGGGACAGGGGGTTAAAGATACGCAGTATTTT
CASRGQGVKDTQYF
>TRBJ2-7|-|TRBV7-9|-
TGTGCCAGCAGCGTACCGTTTAGCGAGCAGTACTTC
CASSVPFSEQYF
>TRBJ1-4|-|TRBV7-9|TRBD1
TGTGCCAGCAGCTTAGATATCAGGGGGCAAGGGGAAAAACTGTTTTTT
CASSLDIRGQGEKLFF
>TRBJ2-1|-|TRBV18|TRBD2
TGTGCCAGCTCACGAGGCGGGGGGGCCTCTGAGCAGTTCTTC
CASSRGGGASEQFF
>TRBJ1-1|-|TRBV18|TRBD1
TGTGCCAGCTCACCACGACAGGGGGCGGGCACTGAAGCTTTCTTT
CASSPRQGAGTEAFF
>TRBJ1-1|-|TRBV7-6|-
TGTGCCAGCAGCCGGGGGCCGGGGGGGAACACTGAAGCTTTCTTT
CASSRGPGGNTEAFF
>TRBJ2-1|-|TRBV24-1|TRBD2
TGTGCCACCAGTGTGGAAGCGGGAGGGCCACATGAGCAGTTCTTC
CATSVEAGGPHEQFF
>TRBJ2-3|-|TRBV6-6|TRBD2
TGTGCCAGCAAATCCGGGAGGACGGGGCAGACGCAGTATTTT
CASKSGRTGQTQYF
>TRBJ2-1|-|TRBV5-6|TRBD2
TGTGCCAGCAGCTTGTTCGGGAGGGCCAATGAGCAGTTCTTC
CASSLFGRANEQFF
>TRBJ2-7|once|TRBV7-9|TRBD2
TGTGCCAGCAGCTTACGGGTTAGCGGGAAGTTAATAGGCGAGCAGTACTTC
CASSLRVSGKLIGEQYF